This T cell receptor beta chain was sequenced in a study of blood T cell repertoires in COVID-19. On the study more broadly: Spain, Italy and the United States supplied samples that represented acute and convalescent COVID-19. Sources were T cells, B-cell-depleted T cells, or PBMCs; the material itself was cDNA or gDNA.

Germline lookup yields CDR1 LNHDA and CDR2 SQIVND (reference sequence). V shed 9 bases and J shed 3 bases, with 14 bases lying between them. The length of the CDR3 is 13 residues. Per the study methods: Nucleated cell counts were estimated from reference gene primer amplification. The data were produced by immunoSEQ multiplex PCR, yet TCRdb's version contains in-frame clones alone and is incomplete. V, J and clone size derive from that table, while D and trimming were established from the DNA sequence. The sample gives about 92,000 clones, around three quarters of which show up once; just under 25% is in the top ten.

This receptor was taken from a woman aged 55-70 years in a cohort sampled during active or convalescent COVID-19. The sequenced material came from peripheral blood. The chain has TRBV19 and TRBJ1-1, with a tentative D call TRBD1 (5 bases). This chain's CDR3 is CASSGQLYTEAFF. The DNA of the CDR3 is TGTGCCAGCTCAGGGCAATTGTACACTGAAGCTTTCTTT.